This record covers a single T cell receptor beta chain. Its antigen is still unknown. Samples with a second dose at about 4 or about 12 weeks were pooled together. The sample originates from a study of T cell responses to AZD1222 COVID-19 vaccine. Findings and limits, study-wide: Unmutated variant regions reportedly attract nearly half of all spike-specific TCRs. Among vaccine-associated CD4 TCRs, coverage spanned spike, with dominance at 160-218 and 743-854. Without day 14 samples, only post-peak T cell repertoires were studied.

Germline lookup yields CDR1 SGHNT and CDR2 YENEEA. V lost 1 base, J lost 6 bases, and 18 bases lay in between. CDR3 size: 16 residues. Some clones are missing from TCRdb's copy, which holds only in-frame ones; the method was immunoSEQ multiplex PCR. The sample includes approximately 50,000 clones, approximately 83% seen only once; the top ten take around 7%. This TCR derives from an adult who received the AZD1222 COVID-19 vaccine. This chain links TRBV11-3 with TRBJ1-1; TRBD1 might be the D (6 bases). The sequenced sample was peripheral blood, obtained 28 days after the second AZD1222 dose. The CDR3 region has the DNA TGTGCCAGCAGCTTAGGTGGGGGCAGGGTGATGGCTGAAGCTTTCTTT. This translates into CASSLGGGRVMAEAFF.